The T cell receptor (beta chain) under discussion was sequenced for a study of glioma-infiltrating T cells after dendritic cell vaccination. Study in general: Samples are from glioblastoma patients in Phase I and II dendritic cell vaccine trials.

Fresh-frozen tumor tissue and more than two years of survival data were available for all. Turning to this clone: The antigen is undetermined.

Germline values: CDR1 LNHNV, CDR2 YYDKDF (reference sequence). The V end lost 1 base, the J end lost 2 bases, and 9 bases lay between the germline ends. The CDR3 is made up of 16 amino acids. Study-level points and caveats: Higher pretreatment TIL content predicted longer progression-free time and survival. TCR clonality showed no direct relationship with survival.

Using immunoSEQ multiplex PCR, the repertoire was profiled, and TCRdb retains in-frame clones only, with some absent. The data hold just under 85,000 clones, with about 90% observed a single time. This sequence originates from a human donor with glioblastoma. The V and J genes are TRBV15 and TRBJ2-6, with D unresolved. This material consisted of blood, taken before dendritic cell vaccination. As DNA, the CDR3 is TGTGCCACCAGCAGAGCTCGAACAGCTGGGGCCAACGTCCTGACTTTC. Its protein is CATSRARTAGANVLTF.